This T cell receptor (beta chain) was sequenced during a study of Graves' ophthalmopathy and Graves' hyperthyroidism. Isolation of PBMCs was performed using over 8 ml of fresh peripheral blood. CDR3 regions of TCR beta were amplified from RNA transcripts. Scientists carried out first-round RT-PCR using HTBI primers and then a second-round multiplex PCR. TCRdb passed the multiplex PCR reads through MiXCR, listing each CDR3 protein once. The data show about 620,000 distinct CDR3 sequences, approximately 21% seen once. Per the germline V gene, CDR1 is SEHNR and CDR2 is FQNEAQ (reference sequence). V lost 5 bases, J lost 6 bases, and 13 bases lay in between. The CDR3 consists of 14 residues.

The specimen sequenced was peripheral blood. This chain links TRBV7-9 with TRBJ2-2; no clear D gene. This TCR was recovered from a young woman with stable Graves' hyperthyroidism. Some clones in this sample may be carry-over from other donors' samples. Here the CDR3 reads CASSITDVPGELFF. The CDR3 nucleotides are TGTGCCAGCAGCATAACGGACGTCCCCGGGGAGCTGTTTTTT.